One and the same sample provided the 2 T cell receptor beta chains below, sequenced in a study of T cell responses to AZD1222 COVID-19 vaccine (dated by TCRdb to the early 2020s). The library was prepared using the immunoSEQ multiplex PCR assay. Imported from immuneACCESS, the table was reduced by TCRdb to in-frame sequences with V and J called. These copies leave out some clones; in studies compared against another copy, an unresolved V gene accounts for under half, and the cause of the remainder is not known. For this sample there are about 120,000 clones; roughly 89% appear just once. The top ten constitute 4% to 4.5% of the sample. What this sample's time point label stands for: baseline before first vaccination. The sequenced sample was peripheral blood, obtained on day 0 of AZD1222 vaccination. Every receptor here comes from an adult in good health.

The rearrangement links TRBV27 to TRBJ2-2; 10 nucleotides agree with TRBD1. V shed 5 bases and J 7 bases; nucleotides not matched to a gene: 7. The CDR3 has 15 residues. The germline V gene encodes CDR1 MNHEY and CDR2 SMNVEV (reference sequence). CDR3 loop: CASSTRQGAGGELFF. CDR3 coding DNA: TGTGCCAGCAGTACCCGACAGGGGGCGGGCGGGGAGCTGTTTTTT.

The V call is TRBV6-5, the J call TRBJ1-6; no reliable D call. The germline V gene has CDR1 MNHEY and CDR2 SVGAGI. The CDR3 is 13 amino acids. V gave up 6 bases and J gave up 7 bases, with 10 bases separating them. Here the CDR3 reads CASRVDWNSPLHF. CDR3 bases: TGTGCCAGCAGGGTGGACTGGAATTCACCCCTCCACTTT.